Following are 19 T cell receptor beta chains from one sample sequenced in a study of cytomegalovirus exposure and HLA in healthy donors. It was with 60 Vbeta and 13 Jbeta primers that the PCR ran. Data came from immunoSEQ multiplex PCR; TCRdb stores just in-frame clones and leaves some out. The data contain around 64,000 clones, 80% to 90% of them singletons. Sequenced sample: PBMCs. Every receptor here comes from a woman between 25 and 40 years old in good health and CMV-seropositive.

The chain has TRBV18 and TRBJ1-1, with D maybe TRBD1 (6 bases). Trimming removed 2 bases at V and 3 bases at J, with 13 bases between. Per germline, CDR1 KGHSH and CDR2 LQKENI. The CDR3 is 15 residues long. CDR3 in amino acids: CASSPGRGADTEAFF. Here the CDR3 DNA reads TGTGCCAGCTCACCAGGGAGGGGGGCCGACACTGAAGCTTTCTTT.

This chain connects TRBV18 to TRBJ2-3, with D unclear. From germline, CDR1 is KGHSH and CDR2 LQKENI. This CDR3 region has 13 residues. V lost 0 bases, J lost 5 bases, and 6 bases lay in between. The CDR3 sequence: CASSPPPGDTQYF. Here the CDR3 DNA reads TGTGCCAGCTCACCACCTCCAGGAGATACGCAGTATTTT.

Only one count was recorded for this clone. This rearrangement joins TRBV7-9 to TRBJ1-5, with D possibly being TRBD1 (5 bases). CDR3 length equals 12 residues. Germline V gives CDR1 SEHNR, CDR2 FQNEAQ (reference sequence). The V end lost 4 bases, the J end lost 4 bases, and 5 bases lay between the germline ends. The CDR3 region is CASSSGNQPQHF. In DNA, the CDR3 is TGTGCCAGCAGCTCAGGGAATCAGCCCCAGCATTTT.

J is TRBJ2-1 and V is TRBV18; 14 nucleotides align to TRBD2. Germline V gene lookup returns CDR1 KGHSH and CDR2 LQKENI. The V segment lost 6 bases and the J segment 10 bases; nucleotides outside the gene matches: 8. This CDR3 is 15 amino acids long. The CDR3 region is CASSRGLAGGGEQFF. The CDR3 nucleotides read TGTGCCAGCTCCCGCGGACTAGCGGGGGGAGGGGAGCAGTTCTTC.

The V and J genes are TRBV15 and TRBJ2-7; TRBD2 matches 9 bases. The V and J ends lost 2 bases and 0 bases, in that order; junction bases with no gene match: 8. The germline V gene has CDR1 LNHNV and CDR2 YYDKDF (reference sequence). This CDR3 contains 17 residues. This CDR3 is CATSRSWGGRDSYEQYF. DNA of the CDR3: TGTGCCACCAGCAGATCGTGGGGCGGGAGGGACTCCTACGAGCAGTACTTC.

The CDR3 sequence: CASSLAEREGIYNEQFF. CDR3 DNA: TGCGCCAGCAGCTTGGCAGAGCGGGAGGGGATCTACAATGAGCAGTTCTTC. The genes are TRBV5-1 and TRBJ2-1; TRBD2 matches 10 bases. Germline V gene lookup returns CDR1 SGHRS and CDR2 YFSETQ. V trimming: 0 bases; J trimming: 3 bases; junction bases outside the gene matches: 6. This CDR3 has 17 residues.

The V and J genes are TRBV7-9 and TRBJ2-5, with D hard to call. The DNA end favors TRBJ2-7, so the J call may be wrong. CDR1 is SEHNR, CDR2 FQNEAQ, per germline (reference sequence). The CDR3 sequence is 16 residues long. CDR3 residues: CASSLEPPREHYEQYF. CDR3 DNA: TGTGCCAGCAGCTTAGAACCCCCCCGAGAGCACTACGAGCAGTACTTC.

The J gene is TRBJ2-1, the V gene TRBV5-4; tentative D call: TRBD1 (5 bases). This CDR3 is built from 15 residues. Between the trimmed V and J ends, which lost 2 bases and 4 bases, there was a span of 13 bases. Germline CDR1 and CDR2: SGHNT and YYREEE (reference sequence). In DNA form, the CDR3 reads TGTGCCAGCAGCTTAGACCGGACACCTTACAATGAGCAGTTCTTC. Its protein is CASSLDRTPYNEQFF.

The V and J genes are TRBV19 and TRBJ2-1; weak D call: TRBD2 (5 bases). V lost 6 bases and J 0 bases, leaving 12 bases between the germline ends. The CDR3 covers 15 residues. Germline CDR1 reads LNHDA; CDR2 reads SQIVND (reference sequence). The chain's CDR3 is CASSPQRNSYNEQFF. The CDR3, as DNA: TGTGCCAGTAGCCCCCAGCGGAACTCCTACAATGAGCAGTTCTTC.

The gene calls are TRBV27 and TRBJ1-2; D not resolved. V lost 5 bases and J 8 bases, leaving 21 bases between the germline ends. The V gene's germline CDR1 is MNHEY and CDR2 SMNVEV (reference sequence). This CDR3 is built from 15 residues. The CDR3, as DNA: TGTGCCAGCAGTCCGCATCGGAGGGTCATGGTGGGCTACACCTTC. It codes for CASSPHRRVMVGYTF.

V usage is TRBV4-2 and J usage is TRBJ2-5; D gene ambiguous. The ends were cut back, 3 bases at V and 3 bases at J, with 11 bases in the middle. Per the germline V gene, CDR1 is LGHNA and CDR2 is YNFKEQ. The CDR3 loop spans 14 amino acids. This CDR3 is CASSQSAIKETQYF. CDR3 nucleotide sequence: TGTGCCAGCAGCCAGTCTGCGATAAAAGAGACCCAGTACTTC.

This clone was seen more than once but under ten times. CDR3 region: CASSQEAGTGLFEAFF. For the CDR3, the DNA is TGCGCCAGCAGCCAGGAAGCCGGGACAGGCCTGTTCGAAGCTTTCTTT. This chain uses TRBV4-1 with TRBJ1-1; 8 nucleotides line up with TRBD1. V was pared by 3 bases and J by 8 bases, with 14 bases of the junction left unmatched. CDR1 is MGHRA, CDR2 YSYEKL, per germline. The CDR3 runs to 16 residues.

The chain employs TRBV7-9 and TRBJ2-1; the D gene is possibly TRBD2 (6 bases). CDR1 and CDR2 from the germline V gene are SEHNR and FQNEAQ (reference sequence). V lost 0 bases and J 5 bases, leaving 11 bases between the germline ends. CDR3 length: 15 amino acids. The CDR3 nucleotides are TGTGCCAGCAGCTTAGCGGCGGGATCGGACAATGAGCAGTTCTTC. Its protein is CASSLAAGSDNEQFF.

The chain is built from TRBV18 and TRBJ1-2; D is perhaps TRBD1 (5 bases). Germline CDR1 reads KGHSH; CDR2 reads LQKENI. The CDR3 contains 15 residues. Trimming shortened V by 4 bases and J by 6 bases, and 18 bases separated the two germline ends. CDR3 DNA sequence: TGTGCCAGCTCACGAGGTCGGGAGGGACCCAATGGCTACACCTTC. Encoded protein: CASSRGREGPNGYTF.

This clone was found a few times. The chain has TRBV6-6 and TRBJ2-7; weak D call: TRBD2 (6 bases). Trimming shortened V by 5 bases and J by 2 bases, and 13 bases separated the two germline ends. CDR3 length: 14 amino acids. Germline-derived CDR1 and CDR2 are MNHNY and SVGAGI (reference sequence). The CDR3 nucleotides read TGTGCCAGCAGTCAGGTTAGCGGAGCCTACGAGCAGTACTTC. Translated, it gives CASSQVSGAYEQYF.

The gene calls are TRBV28 and TRBJ2-1, with D tentatively TRBD2 (6 bases). Germline V gene lookup returns CDR1 MDHEN and CDR2 SYDVKM. V gave up 2 bases and J gave up 4 bases, with 12 bases separating them. The CDR3 has 15 residues. Written as DNA, the CDR3 is TGTGCCAGCAGTTTAAGGACTACTCAATACAATGAGCAGTTCTTC. This encodes CASSLRTTQYNEQFF.

The rearrangement joins TRBV4-1 to TRBJ2-7; 10 positions match TRBD1. Trimming at V came to 1 base and at J to 3 bases, leaving 3 bases not matched to a gene. In germline, CDR1 is MGHRA, CDR2 YSYEKL. This CDR3 has 15 residues. In DNA, the CDR3 is TGCGCCAGCAGCCAAGCCGGGACAGGGGACTACGAGCAGTACTTC. Translating gives CASSQAGTGDYEQYF.

The rearrangement joins TRBV28 to TRBJ2-7; 9 nucleotides align to TRBD2. This CDR3 is built from 14 residues. The junction had 10 bases not matched to a gene; V was cut back by 6 bases and J by 7 bases. Looked up from germline, CDR1 is MDHEN and CDR2 is SYDVKM. The CDR3 reads CASSPAGGSGEQYF. The CDR3 DNA reads TGTGCCAGCAGCCCGGCGGGGGGGTCCGGGGAGCAGTACTTC. Full variable domain (missing parts from reference TRBV28 and TRBJ2-7): DVKVTQSSRYLVKRTGEKVFLECVQDMDHENMFWYRQDPGLGLRLIYFSYDVKMKEKGDIPEGYSVSREKKERFSLILESASTNQTSMYLCASSPAGGSGEQYFGPGTRLTVT.

The chain employs TRBV28 and TRBJ1-3, with 7 bases matching TRBD1. Germline lookup yields CDR1 MDHEN and CDR2 SYDVKM. The CDR3 is 17 residues long. V dropped 4 bases and J dropped 1; count of bases not matched to a gene: 10. The CDR3 coding sequence is TGTGCCAGCAGTTCGTCGGGACAGAGGCCGTCTGGAAACACCATATATTTT. This encodes CASSSSGQRPSGNTIYF.